The TCR beta chain under discussion was sequenced for a study of T cells in Graves' hyperthyroidism and ophthalmopathy. TCR beta CDR3 region amplification was performed from RNA transcripts. TCR CDR3 regions were first amplified by RT-PCR with HTBI primers. TCRdb reprocessed the multiplex PCR reads via MiXCR and lists one record per CDR3 protein. Counted here are about 640,000 distinct CDR3 sequences, 45% occurring once; the ten biggest clones make up about 7.7%. V lost 9 bases and J lost 1, with 18 bases in between. The CDR3 is 15 amino acids. Germline values: CDR1 MNHNS, CDR2 SASEGT. This clonotype was seen just once.

The V gene is TRBV6-1, the J gene TRBJ1-2, with D tentatively TRBD1 (6 bases). The origin of this receptor is an adult man with Graves' disease, either hyperthyroidism or ophthalmopathy (not recorded which). Sequencing was carried out using peripheral blood or thyroid tissue (not recorded which). The CDR3 DNA follows: TGTGCCAGTTCCGGGACACGTTTTTTTAACTATGGCTACACCTTC. Translating it yields CASSGTRFFNYGYTF.